This TCR beta chain was documented in a study of T cells in women clearing cervical HPV infection. Note on this clone: The sequence runs out 3 residues before the end of the CDR3; the remainder is reconstructed from the germline J gene.

Trimming at V came to 6 bases and at J to 2 bases, leaving 12 bases not matched to a gene. The CDR3 spans 16 residues. Germline lookup yields CDR1 SGDLS and CDR2 YYNGEE. The method was immunoSEQ multiplex PCR; TCRdb's version includes in-frame clones alone and lacks a portion of them. This repertoire includes tens of thousands of clones. The V gene is TRBV9, the J gene TRBJ2-3, with 7 bases aligning to TRBD2. Input material: blood buffy coat. This receptor was taken from a woman between 18 and 70 years old with a cervical HPV16 infection that either progressed to CIN3+ or cleared (not recorded which). The sequenced CDR3 bases are TGTGCCAGCAACCCATCGCCTAGCGGCTTCACAGATACG. This encodes CASNPSPSGFTDT. The complete CDR3 sequence is CASNPSPSGFTDTQYF.